This TCR beta chain is from a study of CD8+ T cells in alopecia areata (dated by TCRdb to between 2018 and 2020). The study in broad terms: Treated patients were enrolled in an open-label pilot trial of oral tofacitinib at 5 to 10 mg twice daily for moderate-to-severe alopecia areata. Patients received tofacitinib for 6 to 18 months and were then followed off drug for 6 months to check for delayed response and recurrence. Disease severity in treated patients was measured with the SALT score, which quantifies the percentage of affected scalp surface area. To study T cell clonal expansion in alopecia areata, the researchers applied high-throughput TCRbeta sequencing to both the C3H/HeJ mouse model and human patients. Scalp tissue and sorted CD4+ and CD8+ peripheral blood T cells from patchy and totalis/universalis alopecia areata patients and from healthy controls were covered by human TCRbeta sequencing. Biopsies were taken from tofacitinib-treated patients at baseline and at 4 and 24 weeks of treatment, and a later scalp biopsy was taken in several of the tofacitinib-treated patients. Scalp clonality was compared among normal scalp (n=4), patchy alopecia areata scalp (n=8), and alopecia totalis/universalis scalp (n=8). RNA was extracted with the PAXgene miRNA kit for fixed scalp, the miRNeasy kit for PBMCs, and the RNeasy kit for mouse skin. Amplification of TCRbeta CDR3 regions was done by immunoSEQ multiplex PCR using 35 Vbeta forward primers and 13 Jbeta reverse primers. Summary of the overall study and its limitations: TCR sequences shared between patients were less clear than in mice, possibly partly because of HLA diversity in the patient population. Many expanded lesional clones were found to persist in scalp and blood during tofacitinib treatment, and relapse after treatment cessation may be partly explained by this persistence. Resident alphabeta T cells in normal human skin are also sequenced, complicating scalp TCR repertoire analysis, unlike mouse skin dominated by gammadelta T cells. Compared with normal scalp, lesional scalp, particularly in alopecia totalis/universalis, had higher clonality and more expanded CD8+ clones, which suggests antigenic drive. Because the treated cohort was small and had only one nonresponder, larger studies are needed to examine links between baseline CD8+ expansion and response. Scalp clonality and the number of expanded CD8+ clones among the top 100 scalp clones were significantly decreased by tofacitinib.

With respect to this clone: The target of this receptor is not known. Base quality data are lacking; no much larger clone is found one base away.

The CDR3 has 14 amino acids, counting the end cysteine and phenylalanine. Just CDR3 DNA is preserved here, 42 bases in frame from base 1. CDR1 and CDR2 (MNHEY, SVGAGI) derive from the germline V gene. The trim is 2 bases for V and 4 bases for J, with a gap of 12 bases between the germline ends. In the paper's terms, the time point label means: roughly 24 weeks on oral tofacitinib. The sample's treatment or condition, from its label and the paper: oral pan-JAK inhibitor, 5-10 mg twice daily. Lesional scalp punch biopsies and peripheral blood were obtained from alopecia areata patients. PBMCs were isolated by density centrifugation and stained for CD3, CD4 and CD8, and CD4+ and CD8+ T cells were sorted on a FACSAria. The protocol used for the library was the immunoSEQ multiplex PCR assay. RNA was extracted from all samples and reverse transcribed into cDNA as template for TCR sequencing. SuperScript III was used for first-strand cDNA synthesis, primed with a 2:1 mix of oligo-dT and random hexamers. A synthetic immune receptor repertoire was used to assess amplification bias, and residual bias was removed computationally. Turning to the authors' computational methods: Raw reads were preprocessed to remove errors, and CDR3 was defined according to IMGT conventions as the region from the conserved cysteine to phenylalanine. Clonality was computed by normalizing Shannon entropy by log2 of the number of productive unique TCRs and subtracting the result from 1. CD4 or CD8 identity of scalp clones was inferred by cross-referencing scalp TCRbeta sequences with sorted blood CD4 and CD8 repertoires. As stored in TCRdb, this immuneACCESS dataset retains in-frame rearrangements with V and J assigned. A fraction of the clones does not appear; measured against another copy, unresolved V genes explain less than half of the discrepancy, and the remainder lacks a known reason. The DNA was the basis for D and trimming; V, J and clone size are from that table. The sample table shows fewer than 200,000 clones, and about three fifths are seen once. The top ten clonotypes cover roughly 12% of the sample.

The rearranged chain carries TRBV6-5 and TRBJ2-7; the D segment is perhaps TRBD1 or TRBD2, each sharing 6 matched bases. The clonotype was recovered from a human donor with alopecia areata. The sequences come from CD8+ T cells sorted from blood, collected at week 24, from a patient treated with tofacitinib. Here the CDR3 is given as CASSYGGPFYEQYF. At the DNA level, the sequence is TGTGCCAGCAGTTACGGGGGGCCCTTTTACGAGCAGTACTTC.